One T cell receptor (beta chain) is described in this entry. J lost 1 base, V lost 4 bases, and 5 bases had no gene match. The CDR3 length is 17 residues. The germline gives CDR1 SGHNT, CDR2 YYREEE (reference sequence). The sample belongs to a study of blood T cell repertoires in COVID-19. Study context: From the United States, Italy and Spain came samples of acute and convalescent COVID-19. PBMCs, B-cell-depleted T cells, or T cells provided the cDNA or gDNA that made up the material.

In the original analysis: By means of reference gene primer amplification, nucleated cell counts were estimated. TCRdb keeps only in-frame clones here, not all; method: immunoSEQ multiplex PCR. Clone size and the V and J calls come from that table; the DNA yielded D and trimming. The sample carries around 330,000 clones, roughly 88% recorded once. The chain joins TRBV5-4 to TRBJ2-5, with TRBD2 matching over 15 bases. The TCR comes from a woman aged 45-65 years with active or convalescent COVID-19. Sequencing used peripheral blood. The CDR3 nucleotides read TGTGCCAGCAGCCCTGGGACTAGCGGGGGGATCCAAGAGACCCAGTACTTC. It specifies CASSPGTSGGIQETQYF.